Below, 15 T cell receptor beta chains from the same sample are listed, as sequenced in a study of cytomegalovirus exposure and HLA in healthy donors. The PCR ran on 60 Vbeta and 13 Jbeta primers. The assay was immunoSEQ multiplex PCR, and TCRdb's table has in-frame clones only and misses some. The sample holds roughly 100,000 clones; about 80% are singletons and the top ten take over 3.5%. The source material was PBMCs. The source of these receptors is a man in his forties in good health and CMV-seronegative.

The rearrangement joins TRBV10-1 to TRBJ2-1; 12 nucleotides align to TRBD1. CDR1 WNHNN and CDR2 SYGVQD come from the germline V gene (reference sequence). Germline trimming cut 2 bases from V and 2 bases from J; bases unmatched to any gene: 4. The CDR3 loop spans 17 amino acids. The DNA for the CDR3 is TGCGCCAGCAGTGAGGGGGACAGGGGGCTCCCCTACAATGAGCAGTTCTTC. Protein sequence: CASSEGDRGLPYNEQFF.

This clone was seen only a few times. The chain combines TRBV6-1 with TRBJ1-5; the D gene is possibly TRBD1 (5 bases). CDR1 and CDR2 from the germline V gene are MNHNS and SASEGT. The CDR3 consists of 14 residues. Trimming removed 6 bases at V and 6 bases at J, with 15 bases between. The CDR3 protein is CASRRPGPGQPQHF. CDR3 DNA sequence: TGTGCCAGCAGGCGTCCAGGGCCAGGTCAGCCCCAGCATTTT.

The chain has TRBV27 and TRBJ2-2, with 14 bases identical to TRBD2. Losses at the gene ends were 6 bases for V and 5 bases for J; bases not matched to a gene: 11. The germline gives CDR1 MNHEY, CDR2 SMNVEV (reference sequence). The CDR3 has 18 amino acids. CDR3 in DNA: TGTGCCAGCAGGGTACCCGGGACTAGCGGGGGAAAAACCGGGGAGCTGTTTTTT. Protein sequence: CASRVPGTSGGKTGELFF.

The chain couples TRBV6-5 to TRBJ2-5, with a weak D call TRBD1 (5 bases). Germline loops: CDR1 MNHEY, CDR2 SVGAGI. The CDR3 contains 16 residues. V dropped 0 bases and J dropped 2 bases, with 13 bases sitting between them. The CDR3 bases are TGTGCCAGCAGTTACTCGAGGCAGGACATACAAGAGACCCAGTACTTC. This translates into CASSYSRQDIQETQYF.

The genes are TRBV19 and TRBJ1-4, with a weak D call TRBD1 (6 bases). The CDR3 sequence is 16 residues long. Germline lookup yields CDR1 LNHDA and CDR2 SQIVND (reference sequence). The V and J ends lost 6 bases and 2 bases respectively, with 16 bases between them. The CDR3 here is CASRSRPGQTNEKLFF. The CDR3, as DNA: TGTGCCAGTAGATCCCGCCCCGGACAGACTAATGAAAAACTGTTTTTT.

The rearrangement uses TRBV28 and TRBJ1-5, with D hard to call. Germline assignment: CDR1 MDHEN and CDR2 SYDVKM. The CDR3 runs 14 residues. The germline V and J ends were trimmed by 6 bases and 3 bases, with 12 bases remaining between them. This chain's CDR3 is CASSPIRYNQPQHF. Written as DNA, the CDR3 is TGTGCCAGCAGCCCAATTCGGTACAATCAGCCCCAGCATTTT.

The CDR3 here is CASSTQGQGLGTEAFF. The DNA for the CDR3 is TGCGCCAGCAGCACTCAAGGACAGGGGTTGGGCACTGAAGCTTTCTTT. The chain couples TRBV5-1 to TRBJ1-1; 9 nucleotides agree with TRBD1. Trimming at V came to 4 bases and at J to 4 bases, leaving 11 bases not matched to a gene. The germline V gene has CDR1 SGHRS and CDR2 YFSETQ. The CDR3 length is 16 residues.

The V and J genes are TRBV6-1 and TRBJ1-5; 7 bases are a match to TRBD1. V lost 7 bases and J lost 7; bases outside the gene matches: 7. Germline-derived CDR1 and CDR2 are MNHNS and SASEGT. The CDR3 runs to 13 residues. Written as DNA, the CDR3 is TGTGCCAGCAATGTCGACAGGGCCCAGCCCCAGCATTTT. Translating gives CASNVDRAQPQHF.

V gene TRBV9 combines with J gene TRBJ1-1; D is possibly TRBD1 (5 bases). The CDR3 covers 14 residues. V was pared by 4 bases and J by 0 bases, with 10 bases between. Germline V gene data show CDR1 as SGDLS and CDR2 as YYNGEE. CDR3 nucleotides: TGTGCCAGCAGCCGACAGCTCATGAACACTGAAGCTTTCTTT. Protein: CASSRQLMNTEAFF.

V usage is TRBV27 and J usage is TRBJ1-2, with TRBD1 matching 8 bases. Germline values: CDR1 MNHEY, CDR2 SMNVEV (reference sequence). The CDR3 runs to 17 residues. V lost 6 bases to trimming and J lost 4 bases; unmatched junction nucleotides: 16. The CDR3 region is CASRVQGVWGGVYGYTF. The CDR3 DNA is TGTGCCAGCAGGGTACAGGGGGTGTGGGGGGGGGTCTATGGCTACACCTTC.

This clone was recorded a few times. This chain uses TRBV9 with TRBJ2-1, with 10 bases lining up with TRBD2. CDR1 and CDR2 from the germline V gene are SGDLS and YYNGEE. The trim removed 0 bases at V and 0 bases at J, leaving 6 bases unmatched. The CDR3 extends over 18 amino acids. CDR3 in amino acids: CASSVDLAGASSYNEQFF. The CDR3 nucleotides are TGTGCCAGCAGCGTAGATCTAGCGGGGGCCAGCTCCTACAATGAGCAGTTCTTC.

The gene calls are TRBV5-5 and TRBJ2-7; 8 bases fit TRBD1. The CDR3 length is 14 residues. Trimming at V came to 3 bases and at J to 3 bases, leaving 5 bases not matched to a gene. CDR1 SGHKS and CDR2 YYEKEE come from the germline V gene (reference sequence). The CDR3 DNA reads TGTGCCAGCAGCTCAGGACAGGGCCTCTACGAGCAGTACGTC. As protein: CASSSGQGLYEQYV.

The chain joins TRBV11-3 to TRBJ2-1; 10 bases align to TRBD2. The germline gives CDR1 SGHNT, CDR2 YENEEA. V lost 6 bases and J lost 4; bases outside the gene matches: 12. The CDR3 covers 17 residues. This chain's CDR3 is CASSSHRGAGGYNEQFF. CDR3 in DNA: TGTGCCAGCAGTTCCCACCGGGGAGCGGGGGGGTACAATGAGCAGTTCTTC.

This sequence joins TRBV7-9 and TRBJ2-1; weak D call: TRBD1 (5 bases). CDR3 length: 12 residues. Germline assignment: CDR1 SEHNR and CDR2 FQNEAQ (reference sequence). V lost 6 bases to trimming and J lost 10 bases, with 13 bases between them. The CDR3 sequence: CASRSPGNEQFF. The CDR3 DNA follows: TGTGCCAGCAGAAGCCCAGGGAACGAGCAGTTCTTC.

This clone was observed a single time. The chain carries TRBV2 and TRBJ2-3; D gene unclear. Germline V lookup: CDR1 SNHLY, CDR2 FYNNEI. The CDR3 sequence is 13 residues long. The V end lost 4 bases, the J end lost 5 bases, and 10 bases lay between the germline ends. DNA for the CDR3: TGTGCCAGCAGTGCGAGTTCGGGAGATACGCAGTATTTT. Translated, it gives CASSASSGDTQYF.